The entry below gives a single TCR beta chain sequence along with its context. There is no known antigen for this receptor. Base qualities are not provided; no much larger clone lies one nucleotide away. This record belongs to a study of blood T cell repertoires in COVID-19 (dated by TCRdb to about 2020). For the wider study: Collaborator samples came from the United States, Italy and Spain and covered acute and convalescent phases of COVID-19. The material from the prospective study consisted of cDNA or gDNA derived from T cells, B-cell-depleted T cells, or PBMCs. The dataset comprised deeply sampled blood TCRbeta repertoires from subjects exposed to, actively infected with, or recovered from COVID-19. A freely available public database, intended as a resource for researchers studying the immune response to SARS-CoV-2, is where the repertoires were released. Samples came from the ongoing ImmuneRACE study (first 160 participants) plus 1,254 subjects from 6 global collaborators. Sample metadata almost always included a de-identified subject ID, COVID-19 status, age in years and sex. Where available, HLA class I and class II types were taken from metadata supplied by the sample provider and were not determined by assay-based typing. Findings and caveats that apply to the study as a whole: The amount of clinical and demographic metadata varied by source and participant and was provided uncurated.

Counted from cysteine to phenylalanine, this CDR3 has 15 amino acids. Only CDR3 DNA is held: 45 bases, read in frame from base 1. The V and J ends are trimmed by 3 bases and 4 bases, leaving 12 bases between them. Based on the germline V gene, the CDR1 and CDR2 sequences are SGHDN and FVKESK. TCRbeta CDR3 regions were amplified from genomic DNA using the immunoSEQ Assay, a bias-controlled multiplex PCR. The paper's data handling went like this. The number of nucleated cells in each sample was estimated by amplification of reference gene primers within the assay. To quantify the absolute abundance of each unique TCRbeta CDR3 rearrangement, sequence reads were collapsed and filtered. For each sample, productive Simpson clonality was calculated by taking the square root of Simpson's diversity index across productive rearrangements. TCRdb mirrors the immuneACCESS table, restricted to in-frame sequences. Some clones are absent from its copies; in checked studies, under half trace to an unresolved V gene, and the reason for the others is unknown. Clone size and V and J calls were adopted from that table, with D and trimming inferred from the DNA. In this sample the table shows about 260,000 clones, around 93% of which occur a single time. About 3% of the sample rests with the top ten.

In the prospective study, participants were about 18 to 90 years old, resided in 25 or so geographic areas of the United States, and were enrolled through a virtual design. In the prospective study, cohorts were assigned on the basis of participant-reported clinical history obtained from a screening survey and a study questionnaire. Exposed participants had been in contact with someone with a PCR-confirmed or clinician-diagnosed COVID-19 case within 2 weeks of study entry. In the prospective study, mobile phlebotomists collected whole blood, serum and a nasopharyngeal or oropharyngeal swab from each participant. Over a roughly 2-month period, participants in the prospective study had the option of providing additional blood draws and questionnaires. Before DNA extraction, prospective study blood samples were shipped either frozen or at room temperature.

Source material: PBMCs or T cells enriched from blood (not recorded which). The chain employs TRBV14 and TRBJ2-2; no D gene is confidently identified. The source is a middle-aged man who had been exposed to COVID-19. The CDR3 region has the sequence CASSQLNSGTGELFF. In nucleotides, the sequence is TGTGCCAGCAGCCAGCTCAACTCCGGCACCGGGGAGCTGTTTTTT.